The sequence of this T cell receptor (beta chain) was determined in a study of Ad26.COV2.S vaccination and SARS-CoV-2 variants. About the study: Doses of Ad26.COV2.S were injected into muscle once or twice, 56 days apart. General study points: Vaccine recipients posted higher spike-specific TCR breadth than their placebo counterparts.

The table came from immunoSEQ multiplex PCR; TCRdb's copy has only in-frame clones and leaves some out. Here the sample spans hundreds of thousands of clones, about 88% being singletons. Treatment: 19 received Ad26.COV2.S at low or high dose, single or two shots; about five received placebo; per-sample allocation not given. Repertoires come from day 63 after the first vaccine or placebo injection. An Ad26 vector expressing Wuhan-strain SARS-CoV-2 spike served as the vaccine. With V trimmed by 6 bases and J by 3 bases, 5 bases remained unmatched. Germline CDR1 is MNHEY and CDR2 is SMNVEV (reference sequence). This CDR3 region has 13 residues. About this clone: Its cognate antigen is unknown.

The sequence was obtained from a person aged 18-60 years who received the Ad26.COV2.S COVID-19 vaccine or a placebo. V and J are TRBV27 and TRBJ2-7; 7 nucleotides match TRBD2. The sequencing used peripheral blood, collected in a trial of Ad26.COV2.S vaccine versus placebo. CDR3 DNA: TGTGCCAGCAGAAGCGGGGAAGGCTACGAGCAGTACTTC. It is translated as CASRSGEGYEQYF.